What follows are 21 T cell receptor beta chains derived from one specimen sequenced in a study of blood T cell repertoires in COVID-19. Using immunoSEQ multiplex PCR, the repertoire was profiled, and TCRdb retains in-frame clones only, with some absent. There are roughly 330,000 clones in the sample; about 87% occur only once, and around 8.9% lies in the top ten. The material sequenced was peripheral blood. These receptors were taken from a man aged 25 to 40 with COVID-19, enrolled during active disease.

The rearrangement uses TRBV5-1 and TRBJ2-2; 10 positions agree with TRBD1. CDR3 length equals 19 residues. V gave up 3 bases and J gave up 2 bases; unmatched junction bases: 13. Germline CDR1 and CDR2: SGHRS and YFSETQ. The CDR3 region is CASSYSGTGVSINTGELFF. CDR3 nucleotide sequence: TGCGCCAGCAGCTATAGCGGGACAGGGGTGTCCATCAACACCGGGGAGCTGTTTTTT.

V gene TRBV30 combines with J gene TRBJ2-1; 9 bases line up with TRBD2. Losses at the gene ends were 2 bases for V and 4 bases for J; bases not matched to a gene: 6. CDR1 and CDR2 from the germline V gene are GTSNPN and SVGIG (reference sequence). The CDR3 spans 15 residues. In DNA, the CDR3 is TGTGCCTGGAGTAGGGGACTAGCATATTACAATGAGCAGTTCTTC. Residues: CAWSRGLAYYNEQFF.

The J gene is TRBJ2-3, the V gene TRBV7-2; 10 bases fit TRBD2. Trimming took 3 bases from V and 4 from J; bases not matched to a gene: 4. This CDR3 is built from 15 residues. CDR1 and CDR2 (germline): SGHTA, FQGNSA. The CDR3 loop reads CASSLVSGGSDTQYF. CDR3 DNA: TGTGCCAGCAGCTTGGTTAGCGGGGGGTCAGATACGCAGTATTTT.

The chain recombines TRBV4-1 with TRBJ2-1; 7 bases are a match to TRBD1. Germline V lookup: CDR1 MGHRA, CDR2 YSYEKL. Losses at the gene ends were 2 bases for V and 2 bases for J; bases not matched to a gene: 12. The CDR3 is 18 amino acids. As DNA, the CDR3 is TGCGCCAGCAGCCAAAATAGGGCCCTGACAGGGCCCTACAATGAGCAGTTCTTC. It codes for CASSQNRALTGPYNEQFF.

The chain carries TRBV6-5 and TRBJ2-3; TRBD2 matches 11 bases. The CDR3 consists of 16 residues. Looked up from germline, CDR1 is MNHEY and CDR2 is SVGAGI. With 4 bases clipped from V and 3 bases from J, the junction kept 6 bases outside the gene matches. The CDR3 DNA reads as TGTGCCAGCAGTTCGTCATGGACTAGCGGGACAGATACGCAGTATTTT. Translation: CASSSSWTSGTDTQYF.

This clone was picked up a small number of times. The chain combines TRBV18 with TRBJ1-1; 8 positions match TRBD1. Per germline, CDR1 KGHSH and CDR2 LQKENI. The trim removed 5 bases at V and 0 bases at J, leaving 14 bases unmatched. The CDR3 has 18 residues. CDR3 DNA sequence: TGTGCCAGCTCATCGCGGAGCAGGGGGCCTGGGATGAACACTGAAGCTTTCTTT. This encodes CASSSRSRGPGMNTEAFF.

The rearrangement links TRBV2 to TRBJ2-3; no clear D. CDR3 size: 16 residues. The ends were cut back, 1 base at V and 2 bases at J, with 13 bases in the middle. The V gene's germline CDR1 is SNHLY and CDR2 FYNNEI. Written as DNA, the CDR3 is TGTGCCAGCAGTGAAGGGTTACCCAAAGCCACAGATACGCAGTATTTT. This encodes CASSEGLPKATDTQYF.

Note on this clone: Different DNA sequences within this sample yield the same CDR3. The chain joins TRBV18 to TRBJ2-7, with D possibly being TRBD2 (6 bases). CDR1 KGHSH and CDR2 LQKENI come from the germline V gene. The CDR3 runs 12 residues. Trimming stripped 0 bases from V and 7 bases from J, with 7 bases between. Here the CDR3 reads CASSPPGGEQYF. The CDR3 DNA reads as TGTGCCAGCTCACCACCCGGGGGAGAGCAGTACTTC.

V and J are TRBV6-5 and TRBJ2-1; the match to TRBD1 covers 9 bases. Germline CDR1 and CDR2: MNHEY and SVGAGI. V dropped 0 bases and J dropped 10; count of bases not matched to a gene: 1. The CDR3 sequence is 13 residues long. The DNA of the CDR3 is TGTGCCAGCAGTTACTCTGGGACAGGGGAGCAGTTCTTC. Its translation: CASSYSGTGEQFF.

V usage is TRBV5-1 and J usage is TRBJ1-1; the D gene is possibly TRBD1 (6 bases). This CDR3 is built from 15 residues. The V gene's germline CDR1 is SGHRS and CDR2 YFSETQ. Trimming left V 0 bases short and J 5 bases short, with 14 bases between. The CDR3 here is CASSLGTRGGTEAFF. The CDR3 bases are TGCGCCAGCAGCTTGGGGACGAGGGGGGGAACTGAAGCTTTCTTT.

This chain uses TRBV5-8 with TRBJ2-1; 16 bases fit TRBD2. J was trimmed by 2 bases and V by 2 bases; bases with no gene match: 4. The length of the CDR3 is 18 residues. Germline assignment: CDR1 SGHTS and CDR2 YDEGEE. The CDR3 DNA reads as TGTGCCAGCAGCTTTCCCGGGACTAGCGGGGGGGCCTACAATGAGCAGTTCTTC. Amino acid sequence: CASSFPGTSGGAYNEQFF. Supplemented by reference TRBV5-8 and TRBJ2-1, the full variable domain reads EAGVTQSPTHLIKTRGQQATLRCSPISGHTSVYWYQQALGLGLQFLLWYDEGEERNRGNFPPRFSGRQFPNYSSELNVNALELEDSALYLCASSFPGTSGGAYNEQFFGPGTRLTVL.

The chain carries TRBV19 and TRBJ1-2; 9 bases line up with TRBD1. There are 13 residues in the CDR3. Germline CDR1 LNHDA, CDR2 SQIVND (reference sequence). J lost 4 bases, V lost 8 bases, and 5 bases had no gene match. CDR3 sequence (DNA): TGTGCCAGTGCCTCGGACAGGGGCTATGGCTACACCTTC. Protein sequence: CASASDRGYGYTF.

This chain uses TRBV3-1 (or the pseudogene TRBV3-2) with TRBJ1-5, with D unclear. Trimming cost V 0 bases and J 9 bases, with 9 bases left between them. Per germline, CDR1 LGHDT and CDR2 YNNKEL (reference sequence). The CDR3 contains 13 residues. This CDR3 is CASSQDLGRPQHF. In DNA form, the CDR3 reads TGTGCCAGCAGCCAAGATCTGGGGAGGCCCCAGCATTTT.

This chain uses TRBV29-1 with TRBJ1-2; maybe TRBD1 (5 bases). Deletions cut 0 bases from V and 6 bases from J, with 17 bases between. Germline-derived CDR1 and CDR2 are SQVTM and ANQGSEA. This CDR3 has 15 amino acids. As DNA, the CDR3 is TGCAGCGTTGAAGATTCGGCAGGATGGGGCCATGGCTACACCTTC. Translation: CSVEDSAGWGHGYTF.

This chain links TRBV6-5 with TRBJ2-2, with 11 bases fitting TRBD1. Germline V gives CDR1 MNHEY, CDR2 SVGAGI. Trimming took 7 bases from V and 7 from J; bases not matched to a gene: 8. The CDR3 totals 15 residues. The CDR3 DNA reads TGTGCCAGCACCCCGGGACAGGGGGGTAGCGGGGAGCTGTTTTTT. This translates into CASTPGQGGSGELFF.

This chain uses TRBV6-5 with TRBJ2-7; 7 bases agree with TRBD1. Germline V lookup: CDR1 MNHEY, CDR2 SVGAGI. The CDR3 has 14 residues. J was trimmed by 0 bases and V by 8 bases; bases with no gene match: 7. CDR3 sequence reads: CASSTGTSSYEQYF. In nucleotides, the CDR3 is TGTGCCAGCTCGACAGGGACAAGCTCCTACGAGCAGTACTTC.

The chain employs TRBV2 and TRBJ2-7; D is unclear. This CDR3 contains 13 residues. The V end was cut by 1 base, the J end by 3 bases, with 7 bases between. Germline V gene sequence: CDR1 SNHLY, CDR2 FYNNEI. DNA for the CDR3: TGTGCCAGCAGTGAAGGGCAGGACTACGAGCAGTACTTC. Its translation: CASSEGQDYEQYF. The full variable domain, its missing parts supplied by reference TRBV2 and TRBJ2-7, is EPEVTQTPSHQVTQMGQEVILRCVPISNHLYFYWYRQILGQKVEFLVSFYNNEISEKSEIFDDQFSVERPDGSNFTLKIRSTKLEDSAMYFCASSEGQDYEQYFGPGTRLTVT.

This chain uses TRBV7-6 with TRBJ1-3; 10 nucleotides line up with TRBD1. Germline CDR1 SGHVS, CDR2 FNYEAQ. CDR3 size: 16 residues. V lost 1 base and J lost 2; bases outside the gene matches: 2. The CDR3 protein is CASSLGGQGAGNTIYF. The CDR3 DNA reads TGTGCCAGCAGCTTAGGCGGACAGGGGGCTGGAAACACCATATATTTT.

This clone came up once. V usage is TRBV7-9 and J usage is TRBJ2-7; D not certain. Per germline, CDR1 SEHNR and CDR2 FQNEAQ (reference sequence). The CDR3 extends over 13 amino acids. V shed 6 bases and J shed 1 base, with 10 bases lying between them. Here the CDR3 DNA reads TGTGCCAGCAGTCCCGGTCCGTCCTACGAGCAGTACTTC. Encoded protein: CASSPGPSYEQYF.

V is TRBV6-5 and J is TRBJ2-5; TRBD2 aligns across 10 bases. V lost 7 bases and J lost 5; bases outside the gene matches: 7. The CDR3 consists of 14 residues. The germline V gene has CDR1 MNHEY and CDR2 SVGAGI. The CDR3 nucleotides read TGTGCCAGCACCTTAGCGGGGGGACTGGAGACCCAGTACTTC. Protein product: CASTLAGGLETQYF.

This clone occurred once. The chain is built from TRBV6-5 and TRBJ2-5, with 8 bases identical to TRBD2. V was clipped by 0 bases and J by 5 bases; unmatched bases: 5. The germline CDR1 and CDR2 sequences are MNHEY and SVGAGI. The CDR3 runs to 15 residues. This CDR3 is CASSYSERGRETQYF. CDR3 sequence (DNA): TGTGCCAGCAGTTACTCAGAGCGGGGGCGGGAGACCCAGTACTTC.